One sample yielded the 18 T cell receptor beta chains listed below, sequenced in a study of OX40 agonist ivuxolimab in advanced cancers. Profiling relied on immunoSEQ multiplex PCR, and the TCRdb table lists in-frame clones only, not all of them. The sample contains about 56,000 clones, approximately 82% of which appear only once. This material consisted of CD4+ or CD8+ T cells sorted from blood, taken in a trial of the OX40 agonist ivuxolimab. The receptors were sampled from an adult with an advanced solid tumor such as melanoma, head and neck, liver or kidney cancer.

V is TRBV2 and J is TRBJ2-5; 7 bases align to TRBD2. This CDR3 spans 13 amino acids. CDR1 SNHLY and CDR2 FYNNEI come from the germline V gene. J lost 5 bases, V lost 5 bases, and 5 bases had no gene match. The CDR3 spells CASSLGLGETQYF. In nucleotides, the CDR3 is TGTGCCAGCAGTCTTGGACTAGGCGAGACCCAGTACTTC.

The V gene is TRBV4-1, the J gene TRBJ2-1, with D possibly matching TRBD2 (5 bases). The CDR3 extends over 15 amino acids. Germline V gene lookup returns CDR1 MGHRA and CDR2 YSYEKL. Deletions cut 5 bases from V and 0 bases from J, with 11 bases between. The CDR3 bases are TGCGCCAGCAGCTCGGACTTAAGCTCCTACAATGAGCAGTTCTTC. Its protein is CASSSDLSSYNEQFF.

On this clone: An end of the junction differs from the germline gene, which may be a read error. The chain employs TRBV7-7 and TRBJ2-7; a possible D gene is TRBD1 (7 bases). CDR3 length: 19 amino acids. CDR1 and CDR2 (germline): SSHAT, FNYEAQ (reference sequence). The DNA for the CDR3 is TGTGCTAGCAGGTCCCCCCCTAAGAGAGGGGGCGGGATAAGTCACGAGCAGTACTTC. Its protein is CASRSPPKRGGGISHEQYF.

The chain is built from TRBV2 and TRBJ2-5; 9 bases align to TRBD2. After removal of 3 bases from V and 1 base from J, the junction contained 3 bases not matched to a gene. This CDR3 contains 15 residues. Germline CDR1 and CDR2: SNHLY and FYNNEI. The CDR3, as DNA: TGTGCCAGCAGTGACTCGCGGGGGGGCCAAGAGACCCAGTACTTC. Translated, it gives CASSDSRGGQETQYF.

This clone has just a few counts. V usage is TRBV19 and J usage is TRBJ2-1; tentatively, D is TRBD2 (6 bases). CDR3 size: 15 residues. V was clipped by 4 bases and J by 5 bases, with 15 bases between them. Germline CDR1 LNHDA, CDR2 SQIVND (reference sequence). This chain's CDR3 is CASSRREQANNEQFF. For the CDR3, the DNA is TGTGCCAGTAGTAGGAGGGAGCAGGCGAACAATGAGCAGTTCTTC.

The rearrangement joins TRBV6-1 to TRBJ1-5; 8 bases are shared with TRBD1. Germline V lookup: CDR1 MNHNS, CDR2 SASEGT. The CDR3 totals 16 residues. V was pared by 4 bases and J by 1 base, with 6 bases of the junction left unmatched. The CDR3 region is CASSGQGRGSNQPQHF. The DNA for the CDR3 is TGTGCCAGCAGTGGACAGGGGAGAGGGAGCAATCAGCCCCAGCATTTT.

This sequence joins TRBV11-2 and TRBJ2-1; D remains unclear. This CDR3 has 13 amino acids. The germline CDR1 and CDR2 sequences are SGHAT and FQNNGV. Deletions cut 1 base from V and 9 bases from J, with 10 bases between. The CDR3 sequence is CASSLGGYGEQFF. The CDR3 bases are TGTGCCAGCAGCTTAGGGGGATACGGTGAGCAGTTCTTC.

This chain uses TRBV10-2 with TRBJ2-6; D is unresolved. The germline gives CDR1 WSHSY, CDR2 SAAADI. The CDR3 length is 13 residues. The V end was cut by 6 bases, the J end by 4 bases, with 7 bases between. CDR3: CASRDPGANVLTF. The CDR3 coding sequence is TGCGCCAGCAGGGACCCGGGGGCCAACGTCCTGACTTTC.

This rearrangement joins TRBV5-1 to TRBJ2-3; 11 bases match TRBD2. CDR1 is SGHRS and CDR2 is YFSETQ in the germline V gene. The V gene end was trimmed by 0 bases and the J gene end by 4 bases; junction bases not matched to a gene: 7. This CDR3 region has 17 residues. As DNA, the CDR3 is TGCGCCAGCAGCTTGGGAACTAGCGGGAGAAGGGCAGATACGCAGTATTTT. This translates into CASSLGTSGRRADTQYF. Full variable domain (outside the CDR3, taken from reference TRBV5-1 and TRBJ2-3): KAGVTQTPRYLIKTRGQQVTLSCSPISGHRSVSWYQQTPGQGLQFLFEYFSETQRNKGNFPGRFSGRQFSNSRSEMNVSTLELGDSALYLCASSLGTSGRRADTQYFGPGTRLTVL.

The chain has TRBV7-2 and TRBJ1-2, with 9 bases lining up with TRBD1. The germline CDR1 and CDR2 sequences are SGHTA and FQGNSA. The CDR3 is 13 residues long. Trimming removed 5 bases from V and 8 bases from J; junction bases left unmatched: 6. In DNA form, the CDR3 reads TGTGCCAGCAGCCTAGACAGGGGGGGAGGCTACACCTTC. Its translation: CASSLDRGGGYTF.

The chain uses TRBV5-1 and TRBJ2-1; D might be TRBD2 (7 bases). Germline CDR1 reads SGHRS; CDR2 reads YFSETQ. CDR3 length: 13 amino acids. Deletions cut 3 bases from V and 7 bases from J, with 11 bases between. The CDR3: CASSWGGGNEQFF. DNA for the CDR3: TGCGCCAGCAGCTGGGGAGGGGGGAATGAGCAGTTCTTC.

The chain combines TRBV7-2 with TRBJ2-7; D remains unclear. This CDR3 has 12 residues. V lost 8 bases and J 0 bases, leaving 8 bases between the germline ends. Germline V gene lookup returns CDR1 SGHTA and CDR2 FQGNSA. The CDR3 nucleotides are TGTGCCAGCGTGGGGATCTCCTACGAGCAGTACTTC. It codes for CASVGISYEQYF.

The gene calls are TRBV6-5 and TRBJ1-4; a weak D match, TRBD1 (5 bases). CDR1 and CDR2 (germline): MNHEY, SVGAGI. V was clipped by 0 bases and J by 8 bases, with 10 bases between them. The CDR3 is 14 residues long. In DNA, the CDR3 is TGTGCCAGCAGTTACTCGACTTGGGGGGAAAAACTGTTTTTT. It codes for CASSYSTWGEKLFF.

This clone was seen more than once but under ten times. J is TRBJ2-7 and V is TRBV7-9; a possible D gene is TRBD1 (5 bases). Trimming took 6 bases from V and 3 from J, leaving 15 bases between them. The V gene's germline CDR1 is SEHNR and CDR2 FQNEAQ (reference sequence). The CDR3 spans 14 residues. The CDR3 protein is CASSHGDSHYEQYF. CDR3 bases: TGTGCCAGCAGTCACGGAGACAGCCACTACGAGCAGTACTTC.

The CDR3, as DNA: TGTGCCAGCAGCTTGCCGGGGTCCTACAATGAGCAGTTCTTC. This gives the protein CASSLPGSYNEQFF. V is TRBV5-4 and J is TRBJ2-1; TRBD2 might be the D (5 bases). Germline CDR1 is SGHNT and CDR2 is YYREEE (reference sequence). The CDR3 totals 14 residues. V was cut by 1 base and J by 1 base, with 6 bases left in between.

The chain carries TRBV11-2 and TRBJ2-3; no firm D call. The CDR3 contains 13 residues. The germline V gene encodes CDR1 SGHAT and CDR2 FQNNGV. Trimming stripped 4 bases from V and 3 bases from J, with 8 bases between. The DNA for the CDR3 is TGTGCCAGCAGCTCCGGGCCGACAGATACGCAGTATTTT. The encoded protein is CASSSGPTDTQYF.

This clone has just one count. V is TRBV7-9 and J is TRBJ2-1; 10 bases match TRBD2. The CDR3 length is 16 residues. V dropped 5 bases and J dropped 1; count of bases not matched to a gene: 5. Germline loops: CDR1 SEHNR, CDR2 FQNEAQ (reference sequence). As DNA, the CDR3 is TGTGCCAGCAGCGCGACTAGCGGGCTTTCCTACAATGAGCAGTTCTTC. Translation gives CASSATSGLSYNEQFF.

This clone was detected only once. This rearrangement joins TRBV27 to TRBJ2-7; 7 bases are shared with TRBD2. From germline, CDR1 is MNHEY and CDR2 SMNVEV (reference sequence). CDR3 length: 15 residues. The ends lost 3 bases at V and 6 bases at J; junction bases unmatched: 11. DNA for the CDR3: TGTGCCAGCAGTTTCCCCGGGGCGGGAGTGGGCGAGCAGTACTTC. This sequence encodes CASSFPGAGVGEQYF.